Listed here is a single T cell receptor beta chain. The antigen remains undetermined. The CDR3 is 13 residues long. Germline V gene data show CDR1 as WNHNN and CDR2 as SYGVQD (reference sequence). Deletions cut 0 bases from V and 7 bases from J, with 7 bases between. PCR employed 60 Vbeta and 13 Jbeta primers. The method was immunoSEQ multiplex PCR; TCRdb's version includes in-frame clones alone and lacks a portion of them. The sample contains around 100,000 clones, 75% to 80% of which appear only once. This sample is part of a study of cytomegalovirus exposure and HLA in healthy donors. Study overall: Ancestry clustering placed 70% to 85% of more than 350 genotyped donors in the Caucasian-associated cluster.

Study outcomes and limitations: Investigators reported 150 to 200 TCR beta chains as tied to cytomegalovirus. According to an earlier analysis, most TCR beta V segments yielded productive rearrangements about 87% or about 30% of the time. Follow-up analysis later connected one missense variant in DCLRE1C with trimming of TCR beta V- and J-genes.

V and J are TRBV10-1 and TRBJ2-1; maybe TRBD2 (5 bases). The TCR originated in a man between 60 and 75 years old in good health and CMV-seropositive. Specimen: PBMCs. DNA of the CDR3: TGCGCCAGCAGTGAGTCGAGGGCAAATGAGCAGTTCTTC. Its protein product is CASSESRANEQFF.